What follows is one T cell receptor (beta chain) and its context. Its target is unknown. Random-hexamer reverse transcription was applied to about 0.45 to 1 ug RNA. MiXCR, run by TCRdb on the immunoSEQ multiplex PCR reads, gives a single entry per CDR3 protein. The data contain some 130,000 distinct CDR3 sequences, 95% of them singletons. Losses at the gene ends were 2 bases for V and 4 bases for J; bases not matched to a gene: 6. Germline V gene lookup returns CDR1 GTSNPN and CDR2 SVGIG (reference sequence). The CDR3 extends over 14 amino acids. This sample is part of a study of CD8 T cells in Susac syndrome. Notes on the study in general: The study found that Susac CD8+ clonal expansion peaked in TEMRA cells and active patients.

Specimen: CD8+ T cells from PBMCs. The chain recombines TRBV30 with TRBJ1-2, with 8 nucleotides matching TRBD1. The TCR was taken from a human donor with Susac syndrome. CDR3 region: CAWSKTGVGYGYTF. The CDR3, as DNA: TGTGCCTGGAGTAAGACAGGGGTTGGCTATGGCTACACCTTC.